Below are 25 T cell receptor beta chains sequenced from a single sample in a study of cytomegalovirus exposure and HLA in healthy donors. The PCR had 60 Vbeta and 13 Jbeta primers. Sequenced by immunoSEQ multiplex PCR; TCRdb stores in-frame clones only, minus some. The table has approximately 200,000 clones, 65% to 80% seen once. Sample: PBMCs. The receptors come from a man aged 25 to 40 in good health and CMV-seropositive.

The chain uses TRBV28 and TRBJ2-7; TRBD2 aligns across 7 bases. The trim removed 1 base at V and 6 bases at J, leaving 15 bases unmatched. The CDR3 is made up of 17 amino acids. CDR1 is MDHEN, CDR2 SYDVKM, per germline. CDR3 in DNA: TGTGCCAGCAGTTTATTGGGGCATGGACTAGTTACACCCGAGCAGTACTTC. Its protein is CASSLLGHGLVTPEQYF.

The chain uses TRBV5-6 and TRBJ1-6; D is unclear. The CDR3 is 14 amino acids. Germline CDR1 is SGHDT and CDR2 is YYEEEE. With 3 bases removed from V and 9 bases from J, the gap between germline ends came to 13 bases. CDR3 residues: CASSSSSSISPLHF. DNA for the CDR3: TGTGCCAGCAGCTCCTCGAGCTCTATTTCACCCCTCCACTTT.

The chain recombines TRBV19 with TRBJ1-1, with D possibly being TRBD1 (5 bases). Germline CDR1 is LNHDA and CDR2 is SQIVND (reference sequence). The CDR3 extends over 14 amino acids. Trimming cost V 3 bases and J 3 bases, with 11 bases left between them. The CDR3 sequence: CASSISGVYTEAFF. The CDR3, as DNA: TGTGCCAGTAGTATTTCGGGGGTATACACTGAAGCTTTCTTT.

The gene calls are TRBV6-5 and TRBJ2-7; 7 positions agree with TRBD2. The CDR3 sequence is 14 residues long. Trimming took 3 bases from V and 3 from J; bases not matched to a gene: 5. Germline values: CDR1 MNHEY, CDR2 SVGAGI. CDR3 coding DNA: TGTGCCAGCAGTTATGGGGAGGGTAACTACGAGCAGTACTTC. Protein product: CASSYGEGNYEQYF.

The chain joins TRBV6-1 to TRBJ2-1; D call uncertain. The CDR3 runs 13 residues. CDR1 is MNHNS and CDR2 is SASEGT in the germline V gene. V was pared by 9 bases and J by 3 bases, with 12 bases between. The CDR3 loop is CASRRGGYNEQFF. The CDR3 DNA reads TGTGCCAGTAGGCGCGGTGGCTACAATGAGCAGTTCTTC.

The genes are TRBV28 and TRBJ2-5; maybe TRBD2 (6 bases). The CDR3 totals 14 residues. Deletions cut 2 bases from V and 5 bases from J, with 12 bases between. Germline CDR1 MDHEN, CDR2 SYDVKM. CDR3 DNA: TGTGCCAGCAGTTTAATGGGGGGTTTGGAGACCCAGTACTTC. The encoded protein is CASSLMGGLETQYF.

The chain employs TRBV18 and TRBJ1-3; D is unclear. This CDR3 has 14 amino acids. CDR1 is KGHSH and CDR2 is LQKENI in the germline V gene. Trimming stripped 4 bases from V and 0 bases from J, with 7 bases between. The CDR3 coding sequence is TGTGCCAGCTCACTGGGGAGCTCTGGAAACACCATATATTTT. Protein product: CASSLGSSGNTIYF.

V and J are TRBV4-1 and TRBJ2-1, with D possibly TRBD1 on 6 matching bases. Germline lookup yields CDR1 MGHRA and CDR2 YSYEKL. Trimming removed 1 base at V and 5 bases at J, with 6 bases between. The CDR3 contains 13 residues. The CDR3 region is CASSQGQDNEQFF. Here the CDR3 DNA reads TGCGCCAGCAGCCAAGGACAGGACAATGAGCAGTTCTTC.

The genes are TRBV28 and TRBJ2-3; 9 bases agree with TRBD1. Germline-derived CDR1 and CDR2 are MDHEN and SYDVKM. V dropped 6 bases and J dropped 3; count of bases not matched to a gene: 7. The CDR3 contains 15 residues. The CDR3 spells CASSRGQGTTDTQYF. The CDR3 DNA reads TGTGCCAGCAGCCGCGGACAGGGGACGACAGATACGCAGTATTTT.

The V and J genes are TRBV28 and TRBJ2-2; D is perhaps TRBD2 (5 bases). V lost 3 bases and J lost 6, with 5 bases in between. Germline CDR1 MDHEN, CDR2 SYDVKM. This CDR3 has 12 amino acids. CDR3 DNA sequence: TGTGCCAGCAGTTTGGGAGCCGGGGAGCTGTTTTTT. It yields the protein CASSLGAGELFF.

With respect to this clone: Other DNA sequences within the sample encode an identical CDR3. The genes are TRBV30 and TRBJ1-3; D is unresolved. This CDR3 spans 13 amino acids. Germline V gives CDR1 GTSNPN, CDR2 SVGIG (reference sequence). Deletions cut 1 base from V and 0 bases from J, with 4 bases between. The CDR3 DNA follows: TGTGCCTGGAGTGGCGGCTCTGGAAACACCATATATTTT. This translates into CAWSGGSGNTIYF. The whole variable domain, remainder taken from reference TRBV30 and TRBJ1-3, is SQTIHQWPATLVQPVGSPLSLECTVEGTSNPNLYWYRQAAGRGLQLLFYSVGIGQISSEVPQNLSASRPQDRQFILSSKKLLLSDSGFYLCAWSGGSGNTIYFGEGSWLTVV.

This rearrangement joins TRBV9 to TRBJ2-2; 10 nucleotides align to TRBD2. Trimming removed 2 bases from V and 1 base from J; junction bases left unmatched: 2. Germline V gives CDR1 SGDLS, CDR2 YYNGEE. This CDR3 has 16 amino acids. The CDR3 protein is CASSVSGGGNTGELFF. The CDR3 DNA reads TGTGCCAGCAGCGTGAGCGGGGGGGGGAACACCGGGGAGCTGTTTTTT.

The genes are TRBV19 and TRBJ2-5; possible D gene TRBD2, 6 bases. V gave up 6 bases and J gave up 7 bases, with 18 bases separating them. CDR3 length: 14 residues. Per germline, CDR1 LNHDA and CDR2 SQIVND (reference sequence). DNA for the CDR3: TGTGCCAGTAGCCCCGGCTCTAGCGCGGGGACCCAGTACTTC. Translated: CASSPGSSAGTQYF.

This clone was seen a single time. The CDR3 coding sequence is TGTGCCAGCAGCATGTCGAGTGACACCGGGGAGCTGTTTTTT. It is translated as CASSMSSDTGELFF. This chain connects TRBV27 to TRBJ2-2; no clear D gene. There are 14 residues in the CDR3. Germline V gene data show CDR1 as MNHEY and CDR2 as SMNVEV (reference sequence). Trimming took 6 bases from V and 3 from J, leaving 11 bases between them.

This clone came up many times. The sample has other DNA sequences that encode this CDR3 too. V and J are TRBV19 and TRBJ2-7, with TRBD2 matching over 7 bases. CDR3 length equals 15 residues. Germline V lookup: CDR1 LNHDA, CDR2 SQIVND (reference sequence). V was pared by 1 base and J by 0 bases, with 3 bases of the junction left unmatched. CDR3 bases: TGTGCCAGTAGTATAGGAGCGGGAAGCTCCTACGAGCAGTACTTC. The encoded protein is CASSIGAGSSYEQYF.

The genes are TRBV29-1 and TRBJ2-7, with D possibly TRBD1 on 5 matching bases. CDR1 is SQVTM, CDR2 ANQGSEA, per germline. Trimming shortened V by 7 bases and J by 6 bases, and 13 bases separated the two germline ends. The CDR3 runs to 11 residues. Here the CDR3 DNA reads TGCAGCGCTCTCAGGGTATCCGAGCAGTACTTC. It specifies CSALRVSEQYF.

The J gene is TRBJ1-5, the V gene TRBV4-1, with D perhaps TRBD1 (5 bases). Germline V gene lookup returns CDR1 MGHRA and CDR2 YSYEKL. The CDR3 totals 20 residues. V dropped 0 bases and J dropped 5 bases, with 26 bases sitting between them. CDR3 coding DNA: TGCGCCAGCAGCCAAGATGGTCCCAGGGCCTTTGACCGTCCCCATCAGCCCCAGCATTTT. This sequence encodes CASSQDGPRAFDRPHQPQHF.

This chain's CDR3 is CASSQERVPMAYEQYF. In DNA form, the CDR3 reads TGTGCCAGCAGCCAAGAGAGGGTACCGATGGCCTACGAGCAGTACTTC. The chain recombines TRBV4-2 with TRBJ2-7; the D gene is possibly TRBD2 (5 bases). Germline V gene lookup returns CDR1 LGHNA and CDR2 YNFKEQ. V lost 0 bases and J lost 2, with 14 bases in between. The CDR3 is 16 residues long.

The gene calls are TRBV7-2 and TRBJ2-5; no firm D call. The better agreement between TRBJ2-7 and the DNA end casts doubt on the J call. The CDR3 contains 11 residues. Per germline, CDR1 SGHTA and CDR2 FQGNSA. CDR3 region: CASSLKYEQYF. As DNA, the CDR3 is TGTGCCAGCAGCCTAAAGTACGAGCAGTACTTC.

The chain uses TRBV11-2 and TRBJ2-2; D remains unclear. CDR1 and CDR2 from the germline V gene are SGHAT and FQNNGV. CDR3 length: 15 residues. Trimming stripped 3 bases from V and 6 bases from J, with 14 bases between. Written as DNA, the CDR3 is TGTGCCAGCAGCTTCTCAGTTCTCTCCGCCGGGGAGCTGTTTTTT. Its translation: CASSFSVLSAGELFF.

This sequence joins TRBV5-4 and TRBJ2-1; 8 positions agree with TRBD2. The CDR3 is 16 amino acids. V gave up 0 bases and J gave up 4 bases; unmatched junction bases: 6. Germline V gene lookup returns CDR1 SGHNT and CDR2 YYREEE (reference sequence). The CDR3 protein is CASSLGASGPYNEQFF. As DNA, the CDR3 is TGTGCCAGCAGCTTGGGGGCTAGCGGGCCTTACAATGAGCAGTTCTTC. The full variable domain, completed using reference TRBV5-4 and TRBJ2-1, is ETGVTQSPTHLIKTRGQQVTLRCSSQSGHNTVSWYQQALGQGPQFIFQYYREEENGRGNFPPRFSGLQFPNYSSELNVNALELDDSALYLCASSLGASGPYNEQFFGPGTRLTVL.

CDR3 nucleotides: TGTGCCAGCAGTCCGAAAGGGACAGCCACCTACGAGCAGTACTTC. Protein: CASSPKGTATYEQYF. The chain is built from TRBV27 and TRBJ2-7; 7 bases line up with TRBD1. The CDR3 runs 15 residues. Germline V gene lookup returns CDR1 MNHEY and CDR2 SMNVEV (reference sequence). Trimming removed 5 bases from V and 2 bases from J; junction bases left unmatched: 9.

This clone was picked up one time. V and J are TRBV4-2 and TRBJ2-1; D uncertain. The CDR3 length is 20 residues. V shed 5 bases and J shed 2 bases, with 28 bases lying between them. The germline gives CDR1 LGHNA, CDR2 YNFKEQ. The CDR3 sequence is CASSASERLFFTRAYNEQFF. The CDR3 DNA follows: TGTGCCAGCAGCGCCAGCGAGAGATTGTTTTTTACCAGAGCCTACAATGAGCAGTTCTTC.

Comments on this clone: One junction end does not reproduce the germline sequence, and a read error may be involved. The chain is built from TRBV7-2 and TRBJ2-4, with 8 bases identical to TRBD2. The germline V gene encodes CDR1 SGHTA and CDR2 FQGNSA. This CDR3 region has 11 residues. CDR3 in DNA: TGTGCCAGCAGCTCGGGACTAGTCTCTTATTTC. Encoded protein: CASSSGLVSYF.

The chain uses TRBV7-3 and TRBJ2-1; D may be TRBD2 (6 bases). The CDR3 runs to 15 residues. CDR1 SGHTA and CDR2 FQGTGA come from the germline V gene. Trimming pared 2 bases from V and 2 bases from J, leaving 10 bases between. CDR3 loop: CASSLAGIPYNEQFF. CDR3 DNA sequence: TGTGCCAGCAGCTTAGCGGGGATCCCCTACAATGAGCAGTTCTTC.